The T cell receptor (beta chain) described here comes from a study of cytomegalovirus exposure and HLA in healthy donors. Overall study findings and caveats: Later analysis placed DRB1 highest and HLA-C lowest in TCR association rates, which differed by HLA locus. A list of around 160 TCR beta chains associated with cytomegalovirus was given. A later analysis linked 16,951 TCR beta sequences to HLA alleles at 0.05 false discovery rate. A later analysis appeared to link common viral pathogens to several of the most significant clusters.

The CDR3 extends over 14 amino acids. Germline V gene data show CDR1 as MDHEN and CDR2 as SYDVKM. The junction had 3 bases not matched to a gene; V was cut back by 1 base and J by 4 bases. This PCR relied on a set of 60 Vbeta primers and 13 Jbeta primers. The repertoire was sequenced with immunoSEQ multiplex PCR; TCRdb's copy has only in-frame clones and lacks some. The sample shows 90,000 to 150,000 clones, roughly 65% of them seen only once. Comment on this clone: What it recognizes is unknown.

Sequenced sample: PBMCs. The gene calls are TRBV28 and TRBJ2-7; 8 bases line up with TRBD1. This TCR was sampled from a man aged 40-55 years in good health and CMV-seropositive. DNA of the CDR3: TGTGCCAGCAGTTTATCGCAGGGGGCGTACGAGCAGTACTTC. Amino acid sequence: CASSLSQGAYEQYF.